A single sample gave rise to the 8 T cell receptor beta chains below, sequenced in a study of blood T cell repertoires in COVID-19. Repertoires were generated with immunoSEQ multiplex PCR, while TCRdb's copy carries only in-frame clones and drops some. This sample has 250,000 or so clones, with 84% found just once. Sequencing was carried out using peripheral blood. The receptors were gathered from a man in his forties who had recovered from COVID-19.

The chain has TRBV5-6 and TRBJ2-2; D perhaps matches TRBD2 (6 bases). V lost 3 bases to trimming and J lost 3 bases, with 12 bases between them. The CDR3 is 15 amino acids. Germline loops: CDR1 SGHDT, CDR2 YYEEEE. Here the CDR3 DNA reads TGTGCCAGCAGCTGGGGGACGGGGGACACCGGGGAGCTGTTTTTT. This codes for CASSWGTGDTGELFF.

The chain recombines TRBV6-5 with TRBJ1-1; no firm D call. CDR3 length: 13 amino acids. Germline values: CDR1 MNHEY, CDR2 SVGAGI. V gave up 4 bases and J gave up 5 bases, with 11 bases separating them. CDR3 in DNA: TGTGCCAGCAGTTCTGACATCGCTACTGAAGCTTTCTTT. Its protein is CASSSDIATEAFF.

V gene TRBV5-1 combines with J gene TRBJ2-4; D might be TRBD1 (6 bases). The V end was cut by 2 bases, the J end by 16 bases, with 19 bases between. Germline loops: CDR1 SGHRS, CDR2 YFSETQ. The CDR3 extends over 13 amino acids. DNA of the CDR3: TGCGCCAGCAGCTTAGACGGGACAACTCAAAGTTACTTC. This sequence encodes CASSLDGTTQSYF.

The sample holds a few counts of this clone. The chain uses TRBV24-1 and TRBJ2-1; D may be TRBD2 (6 bases). This CDR3 spans 16 amino acids. The ends were cut back, 3 bases at V and 3 bases at J, with 14 bases in the middle. Germline CDR1 is KGHDR and CDR2 is SFDVKD. CDR3 sequence (DNA): TGTGCCACCAGTGATGGCCGCGGGGCTCACTACAATGAGCAGTTCTTC. This gives the protein CATSDGRGAHYNEQFF.

The rearrangement uses TRBV5-4 and TRBJ2-6; 7 bases match TRBD1. The junction had 7 bases not matched to a gene; V was cut back by 0 bases and J by 1 base. CDR3 length: 18 residues. Germline V gene data show CDR1 as SGHNT and CDR2 as YYREEE (reference sequence). The CDR3 DNA is TGTGCCAGCAGCTTGGGAGACAGGGCCCGTTCTGGGGCCAACGTCCTGACTTTC. Translation gives CASSLGDRARSGANVLTF.

The V call is TRBV4-1, the J call TRBJ1-5; D is possibly TRBD1 (5 bases). The germline V gene has CDR1 MGHRA and CDR2 YSYEKL. V was cut by 0 bases and J by 0 bases, with 15 bases left in between. This CDR3 has 18 residues. The CDR3 DNA is TGCGCCAGCAGCCAAGATTCACCCCGACAGTATAGCAATCAGCCCCAGCATTTT. It yields the protein CASSQDSPRQYSNQPQHF.

The chain joins TRBV11-2 to TRBJ2-3; no definite D call. CDR1 SGHAT and CDR2 FQNNGV come from the germline V gene. This CDR3 comprises 14 residues. V gave up 1 base and J gave up 2 bases, with 7 bases separating them. CDR3 residues: CASSLGDFTDTQYF. DNA of the CDR3: TGTGCCAGCAGCTTAGGAGACTTCACAGATACGCAGTATTTT. The full variable domain, in which reference TRBV11-2 and TRBJ2-3 provide the parts outside the CDR3, is EAGVAQSPRYKIIEKRQSVAFWCNPISGHATLYWYQQILGQGPKLLIQFQNNGVVDDSQLPKDRFSAERLKGVDSTLKIQPAKLEDSAVYLCASSLGDFTDTQYFGPGTRLTVL.

This clone has just a few counts. This sequence joins TRBV7-2 and TRBJ1-5; unclear D gene. V dropped 1 base and J dropped 9 bases, with 10 bases sitting between them. This CDR3 region has 13 residues. Germline V lookup: CDR1 SGHTA, CDR2 FQGNSA. The CDR3 nucleotides read TGTGCCAGCAGCTTAGAGCTAATGAGGCCCCAGCATTTT. Amino acids: CASSLELMRPQHF.